Listed below are T cell receptor beta chains from one sample, sequenced in a study of shared clonotypes between healthy human individuals. Data came from immunoSEQ multiplex PCR; TCRdb stores just in-frame clones and leaves some out. The repertoire holds a few million clones, with almost 96% as singletons. The source material was naive CD4+ T cells sorted from blood. Every receptor here comes from a man younger than 35 in good health. CDR3s include the opening cysteine and the closing phenylalanine or tryptophan. Fields, in order: D gene, J gene, V gene, CDR3 length, CDR3 DNA, CDR3 protein. A D gene is named only where the DNA matches it firmly.

D gene: TRBD2; J gene: TRBJ2-7; V gene: TRBV5-5; CDR3 length: 16; CDR3 DNA: TGTGCCAGCAGCTTGTGGCTAGCGGGGGAGGCCTACGAGCAGTACTTC; CDR3 protein: CASSLWLAGEAYEQYF
D gene: NA; J gene: TRBJ1-2; V gene: TRBV7-3; CDR3 length: 14; CDR3 DNA: TGTGCCAGCAGCTTACTCGGCCCGGGCTATGGCTACACCTTC; CDR3 protein: CASSLLGPGYGYTF
D gene: TRBD2; J gene: TRBJ2-5; V gene: TRBV10-3; CDR3 length: 17; CDR3 DNA: TGTGCCATCAGTGAGTTAGGACTAGCTCTGTACCAAGAGACCCAGTACTTC; CDR3 protein: CAISELGLALYQETQYF
D gene: NA; J gene: TRBJ2-5; V gene: TRBV7-2; CDR3 length: 17; CDR3 DNA: TGTGCCAGCAACACGGCGCCTGGGGGTGGTTGGGAAGAGACCCAGTACTTC; CDR3 protein: CASNTAPGGGWEETQYF
D gene: NA; J gene: TRBJ2-3; V gene: TRBV5-4; CDR3 length: 13; CDR3 DNA: TGTGCCAGCAGCTTGAGGGGGGAAGATACGCAGTATTTT; CDR3 protein: CASSLRGEDTQYF
D gene: NA; J gene: TRBJ2-3; V gene: TRBV9; CDR3 length: 16; CDR3 DNA: TGTGCCAGCAGCGTTGCCCGGGGGGCCTCCACAGATACGCAGTATTTT; CDR3 protein: CASSVARGASTDTQYF
D gene: NA; J gene: TRBJ2-4; V gene: TRBV7-2; CDR3 length: 18; CDR3 DNA: TGTGCCAGCAGCTTAGTGGAGGTGGGGGCGCAGAACAAAAACATTCAGTACTTC; CDR3 protein: CASSLVEVGAQNKNIQYF
D gene: TRBD2; J gene: TRBJ2-3; V gene: TRBV27; CDR3 length: 16; CDR3 DNA: TGTGCCAGCAGTCTCGGGACTAGCGGTCTACCGAGAACGCAGTATTTT; CDR3 protein: CASSLGTSGLPRTQYF
D gene: NA; J gene: TRBJ2-1; V gene: TRBV6-1; CDR3 length: 15; CDR3 DNA: TGTGCCAGCAGCCGGACCAGCAACTCCTACAATGAGCAGTTCTTC; CDR3 protein: CASSRTSNSYNEQFF
D gene: NA; J gene: TRBJ1-1; V gene: TRBV4-1; CDR3 length: 15; CDR3 DNA: TGCGCCAGCAGCCAAGATCCGACGCGAGGGGCTGAAGCTTTCTTT; CDR3 protein: CASSQDPTRGAEAFF
D gene: NA; J gene: TRBJ2-2; V gene: TRBV30; CDR3 length: 14; CDR3 DNA: TGTGCCTGGAGTGTACAGGGGGGGACCGGGGAGCTGTTTTTT; CDR3 protein: CAWSVQGGTGELFF
D gene: NA; J gene: TRBJ2-3; V gene: TRBV29-1; CDR3 length: 15; CDR3 DNA: TGCAGCGTTGTGGCAGGGGGGGTTCGCACAGATACGCAGTATTTT; CDR3 protein: CSVVAGGVRTDTQYF
D gene: NA; J gene: TRBJ2-4; V gene: TRBV28; CDR3 length: 13; CDR3 DNA: TGTGCCAGCAGTTTATGGCAGGGAGACATTCAGTACTTC; CDR3 protein: CASSLWQGDIQYF
D gene: NA; J gene: TRBJ1-5; V gene: TRBV28; CDR3 length: 16; CDR3 DNA: TGTGCCAGCAGCCCCTGGGCAGGGGAGGGAAATCAGCCCCAGCATTTT; CDR3 protein: CASSPWAGEGNQPQHF
D gene: TRBD2; J gene: TRBJ2-7; V gene: TRBV7-2; CDR3 length: 16; CDR3 DNA: TGTGCCAGCAGCTTAGCACCGGCGGGGGGGTTCTACGAGCAGTACTTC; CDR3 protein: CASSLAPAGGFYEQYF
D gene: NA; J gene: TRBJ2-1; V gene: TRBV9; CDR3 length: 16; CDR3 DNA: TGTGCCAGCAGCGTAGATCCAGGGAGACTGTACAATGAGCAGTTCTTC; CDR3 protein: CASSVDPGRLYNEQFF
D gene: TRBD2; J gene: TRBJ2-3; V gene: TRBV2; CDR3 length: 15; CDR3 DNA: TGTGGGACTTTAGCGGGGGGGCGCTCCGTCGATACGCAGTATTTT; CDR3 protein: CGTLAGGRSVDTQYF
D gene: NA; J gene: TRBJ1-2; V gene: TRBV20-1; CDR3 length: 10; CDR3 DNA: TGCAGTGCTTGGAGGGAAGGCTACACCTTC; CDR3 protein: CSAWREGYTF
D gene: TRBD1; J gene: TRBJ2-1; V gene: TRBV19; CDR3 length: 19; CDR3 DNA: TGTGCCAGTAGTTCTTATGGAGACAGGGGATTTTTTTCCAACAATGAGCAGTTCTTC; CDR3 protein: CASSSYGDRGFFSNNEQFF
D gene: NA; J gene: TRBJ1-2; V gene: TRBV10-2; CDR3 length: 13; CDR3 DNA: TGCGCCAGCAGTGAGGGGGGGCAAGATGGCTACACCTTC; CDR3 protein: CASSEGGQDGYTF
D gene: TRBD1; J gene: TRBJ1-5; V gene: TRBV27; CDR3 length: 15; CDR3 DNA: TGTGCCAGCAGAGGACAGGGGGCGCGAAATCAGCCCCAGCATTTT; CDR3 protein: CASRGQGARNQPQHF
D gene: TRBD1; J gene: TRBJ2-2; V gene: TRBV29-1; CDR3 length: 12; CDR3 DNA: TGCAGCGGCACAGGGGGCGGAGGGGAGCTGTTTTTT; CDR3 protein: CSGTGGGGELFF
D gene: TRBD1; J gene: TRBJ1-2; V gene: TRBV5-4; CDR3 length: 16; CDR3 DNA: TGTGCCAGCAGCCCGGACAGGGGGCCGGGCGGCTATGGCTACACCTTC; CDR3 protein: CASSPDRGPGGYGYTF
D gene: TRBD1; J gene: TRBJ1-5; V gene: TRBV27; CDR3 length: 16; CDR3 DNA: TGTGCCAGCAGCCCGGGACAGGGATCCGGCAATCAGCCCCAGCATTTT; CDR3 protein: CASSPGQGSGNQPQHF
D gene: NA; J gene: TRBJ1-5; V gene: TRBV19; CDR3 length: 15; CDR3 DNA: TGTGCCAGTAGTCCCAGAATGGTGGGCAATCAGCCCCAGCATTTT; CDR3 protein: CASSPRMVGNQPQHF
D gene: NA; J gene: TRBJ2-7; V gene: TRBV11-3; CDR3 length: 13; CDR3 DNA: TGTGCCAGCAGCTTACTCGGGAAATCCGAGCAGTACTTC; CDR3 protein: CASSLLGKSEQYF